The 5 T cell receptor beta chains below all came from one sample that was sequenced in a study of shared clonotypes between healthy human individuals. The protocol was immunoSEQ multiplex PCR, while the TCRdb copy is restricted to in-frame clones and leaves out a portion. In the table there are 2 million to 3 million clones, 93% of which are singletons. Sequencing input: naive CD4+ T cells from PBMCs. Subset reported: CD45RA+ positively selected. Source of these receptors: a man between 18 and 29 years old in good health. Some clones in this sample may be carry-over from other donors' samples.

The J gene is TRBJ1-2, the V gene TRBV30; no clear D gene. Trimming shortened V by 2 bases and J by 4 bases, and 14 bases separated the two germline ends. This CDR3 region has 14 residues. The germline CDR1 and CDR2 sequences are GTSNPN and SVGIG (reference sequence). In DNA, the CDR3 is TGTGCCTGGAGTCAGGCCCGTACCTTCTATGGCTACACCTTC. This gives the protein CAWSQARTFYGYTF. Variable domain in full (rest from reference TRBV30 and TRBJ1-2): SQTIHQWPATLVQPVGSPLSLECTVEGTSNPNLYWYRQAAGRGLQLLFYSVGIGQISSEVPQNLSASRPQDRQFILSSKKLLLSDSGFYLCAWSQARTFYGYTFGSGTRLTVV.

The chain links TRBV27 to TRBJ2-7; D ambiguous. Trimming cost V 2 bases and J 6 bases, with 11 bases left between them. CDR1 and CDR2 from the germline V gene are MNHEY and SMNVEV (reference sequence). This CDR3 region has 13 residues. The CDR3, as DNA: TGTGCCAGCAGTTTAACAGCCCCTGCCGAGCAGTACTTC. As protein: CASSLTAPAEQYF.

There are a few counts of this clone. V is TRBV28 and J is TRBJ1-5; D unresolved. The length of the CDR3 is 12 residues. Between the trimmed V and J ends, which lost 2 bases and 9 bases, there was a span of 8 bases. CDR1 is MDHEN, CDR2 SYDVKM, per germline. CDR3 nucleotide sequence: TGTGCCAGCAGTTTAGCGAAAGCGCCCCAGCATTTT. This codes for CASSLAKAPQHF.

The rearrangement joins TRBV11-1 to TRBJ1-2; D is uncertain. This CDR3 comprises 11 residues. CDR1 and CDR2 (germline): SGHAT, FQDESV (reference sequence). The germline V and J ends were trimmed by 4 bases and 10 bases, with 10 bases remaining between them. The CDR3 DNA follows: TGTGCCAGCAGCTCATTACGACCCTACACCTTC. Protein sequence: CASSSLRPYTF.

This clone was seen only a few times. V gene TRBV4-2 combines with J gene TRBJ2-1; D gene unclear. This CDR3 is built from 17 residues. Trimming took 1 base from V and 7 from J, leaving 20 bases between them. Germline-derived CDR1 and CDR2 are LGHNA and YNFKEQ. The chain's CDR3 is CASSQGLGRTDRNEQFF. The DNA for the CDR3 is TGTGCCAGCAGCCAAGGGTTGGGCCGAACCGATAGAAATGAGCAGTTCTTC.